This T cell receptor beta chain came from a study of T cells in Graves' hyperthyroidism and ophthalmopathy. PBMCs were collected from an approximately 10 ml volume of fresh peripheral blood. Germline V lookup: CDR1 SGDLS, CDR2 YYNGEE. CDR3 length: 13 residues. The V end was cut by 0 bases, the J end by 5 bases, with 8 bases between. General study findings and limits: In blood, most of the thyroid clonotypes expanded above 0.001 were also present.

This clonotype was counted many times. Its antigen is not identified. Amplification of TCR beta CDR3 regions used RNA as the template. An initial round of RT-PCR targeting the TCR CDR3 relied on the HTBI primer set. Each CDR3 protein is one row after TCRdb ran MiXCR on the multiplex PCR reads. The sample consists of roughly 580,000 distinct CDR3 sequences, more than 11% of them appearing once. This receptor was identified in a woman younger than 45 with Graves' hyperthyroidism that later progressed to Graves' ophthalmopathy. Sequencing was done on a sample of blood. The gene calls are TRBV9 and TRBJ2-5; D is unresolved. Written as DNA, the CDR3 is TGTGCCAGCAGCGTAGGTGGCCAGGAGACCCAGTACTTC. This codes for CASSVGGQETQYF.